The next 32 T cell receptor beta chains were all read from a single sample in a study of control samples from healthy donors and cancer patients. TCRdb's copy holds only in-frame clones and misses some; the assay was immunoSEQ multiplex PCR. The sample lists 70,000 or so clones; roughly nine tenths were seen once. Source material: PBMCs. All receptors come from a man aged 60-69 years with lung cancer.

V is TRBV12-3 or TRBV12-4 and J is TRBJ2-3; D is uncertain. V was clipped by 3 bases and J by 0 bases, with 1 base between them. The CDR3 length is 12 residues. The CDR3 DNA follows: TGTGCCAGCAGTTTGAGCACAGATACGCAGTATTTT. This translates into CASSLSTDTQYF.

This clone showed up just a few times. This sequence joins TRBV12-5 and TRBJ1-1; 9 bases line up with TRBD1. J lost 1 base, V lost 0 bases, and 12 bases had no gene match. Germline values: CDR1 LGHNT, CDR2 FRNRAP. The CDR3 is 19 residues long. CDR3 nucleotides: TGTGCTAGTGGTTTGGTACGCGACGGGACAGGGCTTCAGAACACTGAAGCTTTCTTT. The encoded protein is CASGLVRDGTGLQNTEAFF.

V gene TRBV18 combines with J gene TRBJ1-2; D gene uncertain. The CDR3 contains 16 residues. The germline V and J ends were trimmed by 2 bases and 4 bases, with 17 bases remaining between them. Per the germline V gene, CDR1 is KGHSH and CDR2 is LQKENI. For the CDR3, the DNA is TGTGCCAGCTCACCATCGGACGCCCAGCTGGCCTATGGCTACACCTTC. It encodes CASSPSDAQLAYGYTF.

The chain joins TRBV6-6 to TRBJ1-2; 7 positions agree with TRBD1. CDR3 size: 14 residues. V lost 5 bases and J lost 3; bases outside the gene matches: 6. Germline CDR1 MNHNY, CDR2 SVGAGI (reference sequence). CDR3 amino acids: CASSRDSQDYGYTF. CDR3 nucleotide sequence: TGTGCCAGCAGTAGGGACAGCCAAGACTATGGCTACACCTTC.

The gene calls are TRBV11-3 and TRBJ2-1, with 9 positions matching TRBD2. The CDR3 has 14 residues. The trim removed 3 bases at V and 9 bases at J, leaving 6 bases unmatched. Looked up from germline, CDR1 is SGHNT and CDR2 is YENEEA. The CDR3, as DNA: TGTGCCAGCAGCTTGCGGGGGGGCCAAAGTGAGCAGTTCTTC. This sequence encodes CASSLRGGQSEQFF.

This clone was counted a single time. V gene TRBV7-2 combines with J gene TRBJ1-3; D gene unclear. The CDR3 length is 15 residues. CDR1 is SGHTA and CDR2 is FQGNSA in the germline V gene. With 2 bases removed from V and 2 bases from J, the gap between germline ends came to 10 bases. The CDR3 DNA is TGTGCCAGCAGCTTACGGGGTAGGACTGGAAACACCATATATTTT. This sequence encodes CASSLRGRTGNTIYF.

The chain joins TRBV12-3 or TRBV12-4 to TRBJ1-1; D uncertain. The V end was cut by 2 bases, the J end by 6 bases, with 7 bases between. The CDR3 spans 12 residues. The CDR3, as DNA: TGTGCCAGCAGTTTACCCCTATCTGAAGCTTTCTTT. It codes for CASSLPLSEAFF.

The rearrangement uses TRBV10-3 and TRBJ2-7, with 7 bases identical to TRBD1. V shed 6 bases and J 5 bases; nucleotides not matched to a gene: 4. Germline CDR1 reads ENHRY; CDR2 reads SYGVKD. CDR3 length equals 12 residues. The CDR3 protein is CAISADRHEQYV. Written as DNA, the CDR3 is TGTGCCATCAGCGCGGACAGGCACGAGCAGTACGTC.

J is TRBJ2-7 and V is TRBV3-1 (or the pseudogene TRBV3-2); no definite D call. V was shortened by 1 base and J by 3 bases, with 4 bases between the two germline ends. This CDR3 has 12 amino acids. From germline, CDR1 is LGHDT and CDR2 YNNKEL (reference sequence). CDR3 sequence: CASSQGFYEQYF. CDR3 nucleotide sequence: TGTGCCAGCAGCCAAGGGTTCTACGAGCAGTACTTC.

This chain uses TRBV30 with TRBJ1-2; weak D call: TRBD1 (6 bases). V was shortened by 5 bases and J by 4 bases, with 14 bases between the two germline ends. The CDR3 is made up of 13 amino acids. CDR1 is GTSNPN, CDR2 SVGIG, per germline (reference sequence). In DNA, the CDR3 is TGTGCCTGGTCAGGGGCGGGTGGCTATGGCTACACCTTC. Translation gives CAWSGAGGYGYTF.

The rearrangement links TRBV10-1 to TRBJ1-5; D might be TRBD1 (5 bases). The CDR3 length is 13 residues. V lost 4 bases and J 3 bases, leaving 7 bases between the germline ends. Germline CDR1 and CDR2: WNHNN and SYGVQD (reference sequence). The DNA for the CDR3 is TGCGCCAGCAGTGCAGGGTCCAATCAGCCCCAGCATTTT. Protein: CASSAGSNQPQHF.

The chain recombines TRBV29-1 with TRBJ1-1; D uncertain. Looked up from germline, CDR1 is SQVTM and CDR2 is ANQGSEA. The germline V and J ends were trimmed by 4 bases and 4 bases, with 22 bases remaining between them. The CDR3 totals 16 residues. The CDR3 sequence is CSVGRLREVVGTEAFF. The CDR3 DNA follows: TGCAGCGTTGGACGGTTAAGGGAGGTGGTTGGCACTGAAGCTTTCTTT.

In this sample, this clone turned up a few times. The chain links TRBV24-1 to TRBJ1-1; D ambiguous. In germline, CDR1 is KGHDR, CDR2 SFDVKD. There are 14 residues in the CDR3. Trimming removed 4 bases from V and 3 bases from J, with 11 bases in between. CDR3 DNA: TGTGCCACCAGTGACCCCTCCCGCCACACTGAAGCTTTCTTT. This encodes CATSDPSRHTEAFF.

The chain is built from TRBV7-9 and TRBJ2-5, with 8 bases identical to TRBD1. The CDR3 loop spans 14 amino acids. V lost 7 bases to trimming and J lost 2 bases; unmatched junction nucleotides: 6. Germline V gives CDR1 SEHNR, CDR2 FQNEAQ (reference sequence). CDR3 region: CASIPGQEQETQYF. CDR3 nucleotides: TGTGCCAGCATCCCGGGACAGGAACAAGAGACCCAGTACTTC.

V gene TRBV11-2 combines with J gene TRBJ2-1, with TRBD2 matching over 12 bases. Germline CDR1 and CDR2: SGHAT and FQNNGV. V lost 4 bases, J lost 6 bases, and 4 bases stayed unmatched. This CDR3 is built from 15 residues. CDR3 sequence (DNA): TGTGCCAGCAGCTCTCTAGCGGGGGGGATCAATGAGCAGTTCTTC. The encoded protein is CASSSLAGGINEQFF.

V usage is TRBV3-1 (or the pseudogene TRBV3-2) and J usage is TRBJ2-7; no clear D gene. Germline V gene lookup returns CDR1 LGHDT and CDR2 YNNKEL (reference sequence). This CDR3 comprises 14 residues. With 0 bases removed from V and 3 bases from J, the gap between germline ends came to 9 bases. The CDR3 coding sequence is TGTGCCAGCAGCCAAGAGCAATGGAGCTACGAGCAGTACTTC. It codes for CASSQEQWSYEQYF.

The chain couples TRBV5-1 to TRBJ2-5; TRBD2 aligns across 7 bases. Germline lookup yields CDR1 SGHRS and CDR2 YFSETQ. This CDR3 comprises 16 residues. J was trimmed by 2 bases and V by 3 bases; bases with no gene match: 10. The CDR3 sequence: CASSSLAGGGQETQYF. CDR3 DNA: TGCGCCAGCAGCTCTTTGGCTGGCGGGGGTCAAGAGACCCAGTACTTC.

The J gene is TRBJ1-3, the V gene TRBV6-5; possible D gene TRBD1, 6 bases. The germline V and J ends were trimmed by 4 bases and 0 bases, with 10 bases remaining between them. From germline, CDR1 is MNHEY and CDR2 SVGAGI. CDR3 size: 15 residues. Written as DNA, the CDR3 is TGTGCCAGCAGTTCCGACAGGTACTCTGGAAACACCATATATTTT. Its translation: CASSSDRYSGNTIYF.

The chain is built from TRBV6-5 and TRBJ2-5; 10 bases are a match to TRBD2. V lost 0 bases and J lost 5; bases outside the gene matches: 6. The CDR3 has 16 amino acids. The germline V gene has CDR1 MNHEY and CDR2 SVGAGI. The chain's CDR3 is CASSYSVTSGDETQYF. The DNA of the CDR3 is TGTGCCAGCAGTTACTCGGTTACTAGCGGGGATGAGACCCAGTACTTC.

The chain carries TRBV6-5 and TRBJ2-2; a possible D gene is TRBD1 (6 bases). This CDR3 has 15 amino acids. Germline CDR1 MNHEY, CDR2 SVGAGI. Trimming stripped 5 bases from V and 5 bases from J, with 15 bases between. The CDR3 is CASSLSGAGTGELFF. CDR3 sequence (DNA): TGTGCCAGCAGTCTCTCAGGGGCAGGTACCGGGGAGCTGTTTTTT.

The chain is built from TRBV4-1 and TRBJ1-2; the D is unclear. The CDR3 sequence is 14 residues long. Germline CDR1 reads MGHRA; CDR2 reads YSYEKL. V lost 2 bases, J lost 8 bases, and 15 bases lay in between. Here the CDR3 reads CASSQTRRYEGYTF. The CDR3 DNA is TGCGCCAGCAGCCAAACTAGGAGGTACGAGGGCTACACCTTC.

This chain uses TRBV2 with TRBJ1-2; tentative D call: TRBD1 (6 bases). V was cut by 7 bases and J by 3 bases, with 12 bases left in between. CDR1 and CDR2 (germline): SNHLY, FYNNEI. CDR3 length equals 13 residues. CDR3 DNA sequence: TGTGCCAGCACGTCCCAGGGGCACTATGGCTACACCTTC. It specifies CASTSQGHYGYTF.

This clone appeared once. The gene calls are TRBV6-2 or TRBV6-3 and TRBJ2-5; tentatively, D is TRBD1 or TRBD2 (5 bases each). V lost 5 bases, J lost 0 bases, and 13 bases lay in between. Germline assignment: CDR1 MNHEY and CDR2 SVGEGT. The CDR3 extends over 15 amino acids. CDR3: CASSLPGTYQETQYF. The CDR3 DNA reads TGTGCCAGCAGTCTCCCGGGGACGTACCAAGAGACCCAGTACTTC.

The rearrangement joins TRBV9 to TRBJ2-3, with 8 nucleotides matching TRBD1. CDR3 size: 15 residues. Trimming at V came to 4 bases and at J to 2 bases, leaving 6 bases not matched to a gene. From germline, CDR1 is SGDLS and CDR2 YYNGEE. The CDR3 reads CASSFGQGSTDTQYF. CDR3 coding DNA: TGTGCCAGCAGCTTCGGACAGGGTTCCACAGATACGCAGTATTTT.

This clone has ten or more counts. The rearrangement links TRBV2 to TRBJ2-7; maybe TRBD1 (5 bases). CDR3 length: 13 residues. The ends were cut back, 5 bases at V and 3 bases at J, with 11 bases in the middle. Germline values: CDR1 SNHLY, CDR2 FYNNEI. The CDR3 nucleotides read TGTGCCAGCAGTTCCGGACACCTCTACGAGCAGTACGTC. Translation gives CASSSGHLYEQYV.

This rearrangement joins TRBV27 to TRBJ2-3, with 10 bases that match TRBD1. After removal of 4 bases from V and 6 bases from J, the junction contained 10 bases not matched to a gene. This CDR3 spans 16 amino acids. CDR1 is MNHEY, CDR2 SMNVEV, per germline (reference sequence). The CDR3 spells CASSSRGDRGWDTQYF. CDR3 DNA sequence: TGTGCCAGCAGTTCACGTGGGGACAGGGGTTGGGATACGCAGTATTTT.

CDR3 amino acids: CASSLETNTGELFF. CDR3 nucleotides: TGTGCCAGCAGCCTCGAGACTAACACCGGGGAGCTGTTTTTT. This rearrangement joins TRBV7-9 to TRBJ2-2; D unclear. Germline V gene lookup returns CDR1 SEHNR and CDR2 FQNEAQ (reference sequence). This CDR3 is built from 14 residues. Trimming removed 5 bases from V and 2 bases from J, with 9 bases in between.

The chain uses TRBV2 and TRBJ2-4; the D is unclear. Germline V gives CDR1 SNHLY, CDR2 FYNNEI. Trimming took 2 bases from V and 0 from J, leaving 8 bases between them. The length of the CDR3 is 15 residues. CDR3 loop: CASSERLGAKNIQYF. CDR3 bases: TGTGCCAGCAGTGAACGGTTAGGAGCCAAAAACATTCAGTACTTC.

As regards this clone: Other DNA sequences from this sample encode an identical CDR3 as well. The CDR3: CASSLVPSGGVGTQYF. The CDR3 coding sequence is TGTGCCAGCAGCTTGGTTCCTAGCGGGGGTGTTGGGACCCAGTACTTC. The chain employs TRBV5-4 and TRBJ2-5, with 10 positions matching TRBD2. The CDR3 spans 16 residues. Germline loops: CDR1 SGHNT, CDR2 YYREEE (reference sequence). The trim removed 0 bases at V and 7 bases at J, leaving 9 bases unmatched.

The rearrangement joins TRBV6-4 to TRBJ1-1; D unresolved. Deletions cut 3 bases from V and 2 bases from J, with 7 bases between. There are 13 residues in the CDR3. Per germline, CDR1 MRHNA and CDR2 SNTAGT. This chain's CDR3 is CASSEGLNTEAFF. Written as DNA, the CDR3 is TGTGCCAGCAGTGAAGGGCTAAACACTGAAGCTTTCTTT.

The V gene is TRBV30, the J gene TRBJ1-2; unclear D gene. The V gene's germline CDR1 is GTSNPN and CDR2 SVGIG (reference sequence). Trimming took 0 bases from V and 4 from J, leaving 9 bases between them. There are 13 residues in the CDR3. CDR3 DNA sequence: TGTGCCTGGAGTGTAAACAGTTTCTATGGCTACACCTTC. Translation: CAWSVNSFYGYTF.

This clone was observed once. The V and J genes are TRBV10-3 and TRBJ1-1; D unclear. V was cut by 2 bases and J by 5 bases, with 9 bases left in between. From germline, CDR1 is ENHRY and CDR2 SYGVKD. The CDR3 has 13 residues. CDR3 amino acids: CAISEILGTEAFF. CDR3 coding DNA: TGTGCCATCAGTGAGATCCTGGGAACTGAAGCTTTCTTT.